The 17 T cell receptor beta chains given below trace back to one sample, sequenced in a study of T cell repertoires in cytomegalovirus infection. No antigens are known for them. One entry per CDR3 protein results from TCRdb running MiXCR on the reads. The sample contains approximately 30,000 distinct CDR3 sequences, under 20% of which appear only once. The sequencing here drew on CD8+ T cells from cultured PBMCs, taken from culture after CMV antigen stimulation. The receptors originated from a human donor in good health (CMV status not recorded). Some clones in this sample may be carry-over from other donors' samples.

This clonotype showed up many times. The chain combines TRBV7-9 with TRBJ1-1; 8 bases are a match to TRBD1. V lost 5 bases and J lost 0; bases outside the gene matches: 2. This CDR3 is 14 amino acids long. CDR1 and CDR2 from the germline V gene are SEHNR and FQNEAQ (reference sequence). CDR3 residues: CASSRTGLNTEAFF. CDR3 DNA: TGTGCCAGCAGCCGGACAGGGTTGAACACTGAAGCTTTCTTT.

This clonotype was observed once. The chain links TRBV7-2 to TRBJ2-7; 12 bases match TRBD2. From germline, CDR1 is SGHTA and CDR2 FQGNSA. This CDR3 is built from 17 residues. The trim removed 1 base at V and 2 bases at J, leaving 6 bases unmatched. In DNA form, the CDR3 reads TGTGCCAGCAGCTTAGTCCCTAGCGGGGGGGATCCCTACGAGCAGTACTTC. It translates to CASSLVPSGGDPYEQYF.

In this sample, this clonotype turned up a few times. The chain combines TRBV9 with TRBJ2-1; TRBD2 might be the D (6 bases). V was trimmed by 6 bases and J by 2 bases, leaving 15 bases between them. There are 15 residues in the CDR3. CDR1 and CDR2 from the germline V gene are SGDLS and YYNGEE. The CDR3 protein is CASTISGTTYNEQFF. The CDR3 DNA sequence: TGTGCCAGCACCATTAGCGGAACCACCTACAATGAGCAGTTCTTC.

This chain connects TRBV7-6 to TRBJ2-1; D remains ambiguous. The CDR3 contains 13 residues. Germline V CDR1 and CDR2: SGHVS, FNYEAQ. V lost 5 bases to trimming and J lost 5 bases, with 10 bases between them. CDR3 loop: CASSNRVDNEQFF. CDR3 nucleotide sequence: TGTGCCAGCAGCAACCGGGTCGACAATGAGCAGTTCTTC. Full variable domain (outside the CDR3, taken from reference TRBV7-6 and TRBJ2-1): GAGVSQSPRYKVTKRGQDVALRCDPISGHVSLYWYRQALGQGPEFLTYFNYEAQQDKSGLPNDRFSAERPEGSISTLTIQRTEQRDSAMYRCASSNRVDNEQFFGPGTRLTVL.

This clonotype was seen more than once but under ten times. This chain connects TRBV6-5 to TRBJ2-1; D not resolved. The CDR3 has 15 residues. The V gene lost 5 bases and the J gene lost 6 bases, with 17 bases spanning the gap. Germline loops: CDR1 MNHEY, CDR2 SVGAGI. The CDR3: CASSELVPRFNEQFF. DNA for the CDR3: TGTGCCAGCAGTGAATTGGTCCCAAGATTCAATGAGCAGTTCTTC.

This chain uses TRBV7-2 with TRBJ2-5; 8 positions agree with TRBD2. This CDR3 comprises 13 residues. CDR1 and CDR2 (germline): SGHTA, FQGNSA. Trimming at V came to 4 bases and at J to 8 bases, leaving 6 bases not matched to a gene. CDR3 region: CASSYGGGDTQYF. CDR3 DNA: TGTGCCAGCAGCTACGGGGGGGGCGACACCCAGTACTTC.

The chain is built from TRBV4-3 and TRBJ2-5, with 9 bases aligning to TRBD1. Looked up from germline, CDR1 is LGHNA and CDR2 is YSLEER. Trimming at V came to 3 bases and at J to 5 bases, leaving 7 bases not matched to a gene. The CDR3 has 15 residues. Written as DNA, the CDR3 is TGCGCCAGCAGCCAGGACTACAGGGGGCTGGAGACCCAGTACTTC. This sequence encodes CASSQDYRGLETQYF.

In DNA form, the CDR3 reads TGTGCCAGCAGTTTAAGTTCAGGACGGGGGGGCCCAAAAGAGACCCAGTACTTC. This gives the protein CASSLSSGRGGPKETQYF. V is TRBV27 and J is TRBJ2-5, with 8 bases lining up with TRBD2. CDR1 and CDR2 from the germline V gene are MNHEY and SMNVEV (reference sequence). The CDR3 is 18 residues long. Germline trimming cut 2 bases from V and 3 bases from J; bases unmatched to any gene: 14.

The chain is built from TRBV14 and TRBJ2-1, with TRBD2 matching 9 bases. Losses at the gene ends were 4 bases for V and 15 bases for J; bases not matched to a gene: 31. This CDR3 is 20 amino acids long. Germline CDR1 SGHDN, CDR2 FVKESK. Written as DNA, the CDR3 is TGTGCCAGCAGCCCAGTTACGGTACAGCTGGGACTAGCAAGTCTTAGCCGCAGGTTCTTC. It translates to CASSPVTVQLGLASLSRRFF.

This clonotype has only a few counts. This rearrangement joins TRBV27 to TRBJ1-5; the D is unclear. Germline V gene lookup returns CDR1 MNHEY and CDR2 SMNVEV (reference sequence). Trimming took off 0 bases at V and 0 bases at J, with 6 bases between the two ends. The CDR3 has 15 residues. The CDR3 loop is CASSLSAYSNQPQHF. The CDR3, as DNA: TGTGCCAGCAGTTTATCTGCGTATAGCAATCAGCCCCAGCATTTT.

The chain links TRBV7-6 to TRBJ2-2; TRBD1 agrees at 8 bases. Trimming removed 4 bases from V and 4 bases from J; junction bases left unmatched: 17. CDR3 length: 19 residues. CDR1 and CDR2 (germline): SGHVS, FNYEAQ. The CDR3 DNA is TGTGCCAGCAGCTCGATAAGCGGATCCGGGACAGGAGTCACCGGGGAGCTGTTTTTT. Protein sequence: CASSSISGSGTGVTGELFF.

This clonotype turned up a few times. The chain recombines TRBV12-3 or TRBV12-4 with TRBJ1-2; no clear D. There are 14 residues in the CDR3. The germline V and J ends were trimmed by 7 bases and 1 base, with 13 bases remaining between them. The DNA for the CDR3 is TGTGCCAGCACCGAACCGGGAGATAACTATGGCTACACCTTC. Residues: CASTEPGDNYGYTF.

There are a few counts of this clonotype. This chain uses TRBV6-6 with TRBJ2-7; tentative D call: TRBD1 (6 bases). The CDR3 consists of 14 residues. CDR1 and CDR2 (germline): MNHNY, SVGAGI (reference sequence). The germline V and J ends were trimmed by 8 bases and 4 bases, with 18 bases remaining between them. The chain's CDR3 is CASASFRDMYEQYF. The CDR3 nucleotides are TGTGCCAGCGCTAGCTTCCGGGACATGTACGAGCAGTACTTC.

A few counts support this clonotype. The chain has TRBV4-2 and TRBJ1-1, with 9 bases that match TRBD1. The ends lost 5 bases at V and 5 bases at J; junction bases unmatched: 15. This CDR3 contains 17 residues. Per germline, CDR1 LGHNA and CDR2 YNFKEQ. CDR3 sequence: CASSSLTSGTGLTEAFF. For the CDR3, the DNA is TGTGCCAGCAGCTCATTAACCTCCGGGACAGGGTTAACTGAAGCTTTCTTT.

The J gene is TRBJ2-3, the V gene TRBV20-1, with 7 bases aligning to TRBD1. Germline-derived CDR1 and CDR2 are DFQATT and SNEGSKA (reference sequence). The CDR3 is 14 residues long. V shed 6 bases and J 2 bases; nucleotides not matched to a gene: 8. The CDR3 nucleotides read TGCAGTGCGCCGACAGGGCGCACCACAGATACGCAGTATTTT. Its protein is CSAPTGRTTDTQYF.

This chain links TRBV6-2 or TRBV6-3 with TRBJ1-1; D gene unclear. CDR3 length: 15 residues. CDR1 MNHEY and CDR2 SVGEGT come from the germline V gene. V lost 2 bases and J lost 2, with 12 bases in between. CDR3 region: CASSYGRNLNTEAFF. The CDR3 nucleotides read TGTGCCAGCAGTTACGGGAGGAACCTTAACACTGAAGCTTTCTTT.

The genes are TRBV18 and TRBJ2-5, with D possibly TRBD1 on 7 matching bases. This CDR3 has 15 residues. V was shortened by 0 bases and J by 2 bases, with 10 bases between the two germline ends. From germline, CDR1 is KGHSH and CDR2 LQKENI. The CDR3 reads CASSPPEGQQETQYF. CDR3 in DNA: TGTGCCAGCTCACCACCGGAGGGACAGCAAGAGACCCAGTACTTC.